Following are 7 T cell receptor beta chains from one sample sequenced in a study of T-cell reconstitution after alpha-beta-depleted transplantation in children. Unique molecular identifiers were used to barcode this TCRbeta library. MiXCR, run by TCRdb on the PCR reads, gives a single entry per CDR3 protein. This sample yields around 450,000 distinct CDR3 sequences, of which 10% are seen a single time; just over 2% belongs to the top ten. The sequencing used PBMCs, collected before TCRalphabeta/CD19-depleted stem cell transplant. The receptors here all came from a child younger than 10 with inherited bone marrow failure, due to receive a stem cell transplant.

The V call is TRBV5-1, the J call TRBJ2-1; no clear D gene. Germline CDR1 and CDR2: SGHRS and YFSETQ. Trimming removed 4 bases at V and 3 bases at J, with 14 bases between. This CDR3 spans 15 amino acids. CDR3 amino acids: CASSPLSTFYNEQFF. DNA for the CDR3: TGCGCCAGCAGCCCCTTAAGTACCTTCTACAATGAGCAGTTCTTC. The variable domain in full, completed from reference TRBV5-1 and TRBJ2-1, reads KAGVTQTPRYLIKTRGQQVTLSCSPISGHRSVSWYQQTPGQGLQFLFEYFSETQRNKGNFPGRFSGRQFSNSRSEMNVSTLELGDSALYLCASSPLSTFYNEQFFGPGTRLTVL.

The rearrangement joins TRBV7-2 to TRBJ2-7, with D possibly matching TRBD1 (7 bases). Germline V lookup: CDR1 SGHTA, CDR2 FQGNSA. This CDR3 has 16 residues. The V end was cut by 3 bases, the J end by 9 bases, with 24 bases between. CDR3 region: CASSFRPGSQGGGQYF. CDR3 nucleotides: TGTGCCAGCAGCTTTCGACCGGGCAGTCAGGGGGGTGGGCAGTACTTC.

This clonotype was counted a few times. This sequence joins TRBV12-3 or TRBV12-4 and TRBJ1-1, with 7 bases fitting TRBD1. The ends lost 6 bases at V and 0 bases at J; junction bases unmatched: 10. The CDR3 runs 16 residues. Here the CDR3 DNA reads TGTGCCAGCAGCCCCACGAGGGGGCGGTTGAACACTGAAGCTTTCTTT. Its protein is CASSPTRGRLNTEAFF.

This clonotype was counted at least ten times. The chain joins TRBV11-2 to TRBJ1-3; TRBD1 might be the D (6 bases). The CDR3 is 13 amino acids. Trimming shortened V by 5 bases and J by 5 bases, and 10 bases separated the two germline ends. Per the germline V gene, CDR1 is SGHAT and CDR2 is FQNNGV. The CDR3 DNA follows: TGTGCCAGCAGCGCCGGACAGAGAAACACCATATATTTT. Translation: CASSAGQRNTIYF. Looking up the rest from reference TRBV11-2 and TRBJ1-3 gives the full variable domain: EAGVAQSPRYKIIEKRQSVAFWCNPISGHATLYWYQQILGQGPKLLIQFQNNGVVDDSQLPKDRFSAERLKGVDSTLKIQPAKLEDSAVYLCASSAGQRNTIYFGEGSWLTVV.

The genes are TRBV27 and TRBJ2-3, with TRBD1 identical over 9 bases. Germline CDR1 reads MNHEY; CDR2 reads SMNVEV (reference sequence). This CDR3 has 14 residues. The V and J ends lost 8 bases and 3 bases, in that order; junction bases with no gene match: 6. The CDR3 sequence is CASGWGQGTDTQYF. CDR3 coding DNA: TGTGCCAGCGGGTGGGGACAGGGTACAGATACGCAGTATTTT.

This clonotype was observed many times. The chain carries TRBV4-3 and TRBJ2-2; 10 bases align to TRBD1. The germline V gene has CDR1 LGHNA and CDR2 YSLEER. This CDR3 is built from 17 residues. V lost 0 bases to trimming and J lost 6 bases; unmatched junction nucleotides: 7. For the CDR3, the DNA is TGCGCCAGCAGCCAAGATCCCGGGACAGGGGACCCCGGGGAGCTGTTTTTT. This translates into CASSQDPGTGDPGELFF.

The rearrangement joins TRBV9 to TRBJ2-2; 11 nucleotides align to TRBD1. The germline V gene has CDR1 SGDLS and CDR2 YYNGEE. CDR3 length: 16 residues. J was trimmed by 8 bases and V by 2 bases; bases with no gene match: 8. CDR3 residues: CASSVRRTGGAGELFF. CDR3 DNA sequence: TGTGCCAGCAGCGTTCGTCGGACAGGGGGCGCGGGGGAGCTGTTTTTT.